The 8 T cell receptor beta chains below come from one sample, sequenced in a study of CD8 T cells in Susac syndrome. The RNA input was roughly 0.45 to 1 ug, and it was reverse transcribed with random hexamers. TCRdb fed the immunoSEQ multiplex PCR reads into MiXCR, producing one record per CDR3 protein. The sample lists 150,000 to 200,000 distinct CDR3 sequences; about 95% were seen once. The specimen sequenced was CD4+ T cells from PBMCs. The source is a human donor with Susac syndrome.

The CDR3 DNA reads as TGCGCCAGCAGCCAAGGGGTCCTAGCGGGTCTGGGGAATGAGCAGTTCTTC. Encoded protein: CASSQGVLAGLGNEQFF. The rearrangement joins TRBV4-1 to TRBJ2-1; 8 bases map to TRBD2. The germline V gene has CDR1 MGHRA and CDR2 YSYEKL. The J segment lost 7 bases and the V segment lost 1 base, leaving 12 bases of the junction unmatched. The CDR3 totals 17 residues.

CDR3 sequence (DNA): TGTGCCAGCAGCCAAAGCCGAGGGATGAACACTGAAGCTTTCTTT. It translates to CASSQSRGMNTEAFF. The V call is TRBV4-2, the J call TRBJ1-1; D is unresolved. This CDR3 is built from 15 residues. Trimming removed 2 bases from V and 0 bases from J, with 10 bases in between. From germline, CDR1 is LGHNA and CDR2 YNFKEQ.

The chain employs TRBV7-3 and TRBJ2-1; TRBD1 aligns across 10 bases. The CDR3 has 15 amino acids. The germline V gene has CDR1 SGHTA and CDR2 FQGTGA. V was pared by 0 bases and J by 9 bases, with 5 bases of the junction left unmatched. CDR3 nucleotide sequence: TGTGCCAGCAGCTTAACGGGACAGGGGTTGGTTGAGCAGTTCTTC. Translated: CASSLTGQGLVEQFF.

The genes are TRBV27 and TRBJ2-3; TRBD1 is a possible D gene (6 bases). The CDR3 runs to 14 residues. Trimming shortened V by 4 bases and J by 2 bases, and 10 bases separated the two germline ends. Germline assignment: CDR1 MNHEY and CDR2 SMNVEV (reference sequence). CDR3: CASSSGQYTDTQYF. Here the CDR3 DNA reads TGTGCCAGCAGTTCCGGACAGTACACAGATACGCAGTATTTT.

For the CDR3, the DNA is TGCAGTGCCATGACTAGCGGGGAGCAGTTCTTC. Translating it yields CSAMTSGEQFF. V and J are TRBV20-1 and TRBJ2-1; TRBD2 matches at 10 bases. CDR1 and CDR2 from the germline V gene are DFQATT and SNEGSKA (reference sequence). The CDR3 runs to 11 residues. V lost 6 bases, J lost 10 bases, and 3 bases stayed unmatched.

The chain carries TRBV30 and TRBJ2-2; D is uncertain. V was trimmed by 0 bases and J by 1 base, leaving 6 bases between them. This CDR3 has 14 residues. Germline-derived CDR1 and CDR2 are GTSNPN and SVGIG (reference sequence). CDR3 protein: CAWSVARNTGELFF. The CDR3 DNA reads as TGTGCCTGGAGTGTAGCAAGGAACACCGGGGAGCTGTTTTTT.

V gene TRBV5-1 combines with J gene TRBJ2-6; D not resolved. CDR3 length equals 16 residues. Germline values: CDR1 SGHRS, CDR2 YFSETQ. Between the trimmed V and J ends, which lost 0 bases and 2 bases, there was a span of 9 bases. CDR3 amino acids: CASSLDGVPGANVLTF. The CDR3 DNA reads TGCGCCAGCAGCTTGGATGGGGTCCCTGGGGCCAACGTCCTGACTTTC.

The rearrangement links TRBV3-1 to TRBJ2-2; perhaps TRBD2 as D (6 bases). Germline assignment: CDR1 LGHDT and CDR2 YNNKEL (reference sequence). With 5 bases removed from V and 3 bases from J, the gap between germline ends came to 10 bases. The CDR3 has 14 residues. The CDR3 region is CASSFSGYTGELFF. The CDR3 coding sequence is TGTGCCAGCAGCTTTAGCGGATACACCGGGGAGCTGTTTTTT.